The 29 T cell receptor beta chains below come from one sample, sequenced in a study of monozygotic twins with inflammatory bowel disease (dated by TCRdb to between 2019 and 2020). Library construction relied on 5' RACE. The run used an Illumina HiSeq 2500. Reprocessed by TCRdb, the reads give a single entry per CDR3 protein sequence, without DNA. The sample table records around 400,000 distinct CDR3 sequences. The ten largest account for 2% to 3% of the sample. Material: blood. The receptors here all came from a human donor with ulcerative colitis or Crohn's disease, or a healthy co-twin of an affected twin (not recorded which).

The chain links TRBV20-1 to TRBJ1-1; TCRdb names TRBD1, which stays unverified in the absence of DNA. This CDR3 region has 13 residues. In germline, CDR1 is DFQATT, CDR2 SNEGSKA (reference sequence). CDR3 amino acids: CSAPSPGTMGAFF.

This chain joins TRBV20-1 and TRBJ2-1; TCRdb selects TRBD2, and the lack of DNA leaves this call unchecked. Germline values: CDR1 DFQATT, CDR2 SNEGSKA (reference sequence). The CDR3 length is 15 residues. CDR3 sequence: CSALRLAGGKNEQFF.

This chain's CDR3 is CASSPLDRGAYEQYF. The chain carries TRBV6-1 and TRBJ2-7; TCRdb names TRBD1, which stays unverified in the absence of DNA. The germline V gene has CDR1 MNHNS and CDR2 SASEGT. The CDR3 is made up of 15 amino acids.

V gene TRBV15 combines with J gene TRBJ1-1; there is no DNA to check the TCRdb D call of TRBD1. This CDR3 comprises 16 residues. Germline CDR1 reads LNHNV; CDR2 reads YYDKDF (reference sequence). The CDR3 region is CATSRDAGNMNTEAFF.

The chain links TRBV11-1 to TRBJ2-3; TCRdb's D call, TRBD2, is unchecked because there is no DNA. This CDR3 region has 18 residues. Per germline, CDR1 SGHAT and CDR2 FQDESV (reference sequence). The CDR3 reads CASSIEGGLGWVTDTQYF. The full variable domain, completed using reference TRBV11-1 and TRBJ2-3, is EAEVAQSPRYKITEKSQAVAFWCDPISGHATLYWYRQILGQGPELLVQFQDESVVDDSQLPKDRFSAERLKGVDSTLKIQPAELGDSAMYLCASSIEGGLGWVTDTQYFGPGTRLTVL.

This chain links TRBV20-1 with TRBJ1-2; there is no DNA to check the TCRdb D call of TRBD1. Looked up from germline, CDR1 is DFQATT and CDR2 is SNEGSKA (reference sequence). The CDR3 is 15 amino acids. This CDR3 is CSARPGQGENYGYTF.

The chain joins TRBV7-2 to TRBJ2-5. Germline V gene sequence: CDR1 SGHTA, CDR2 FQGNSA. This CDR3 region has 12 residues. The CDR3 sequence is CASSLAFETQYF.

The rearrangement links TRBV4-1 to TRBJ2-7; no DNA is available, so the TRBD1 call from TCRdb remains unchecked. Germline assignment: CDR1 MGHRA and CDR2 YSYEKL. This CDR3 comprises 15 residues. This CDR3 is CASSDRQGPGYEQYF.

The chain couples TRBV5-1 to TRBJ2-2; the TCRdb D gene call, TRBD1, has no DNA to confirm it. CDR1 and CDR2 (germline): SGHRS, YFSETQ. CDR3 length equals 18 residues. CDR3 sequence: CASSLAPGTRPNTGELFF. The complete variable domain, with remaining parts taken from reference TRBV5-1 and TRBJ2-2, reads KAGVTQTPRYLIKTRGQQVTLSCSPISGHRSVSWYQQTPGQGLQFLFEYFSETQRNKGNFPGRFSGRQFSNSRSEMNVSTLELGDSALYLCASSLAPGTRPNTGELFFGEGSRLTVL.

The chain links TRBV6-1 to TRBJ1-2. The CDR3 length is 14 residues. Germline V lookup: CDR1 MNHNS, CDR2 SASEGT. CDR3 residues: CASKKGRLNYGYTF.

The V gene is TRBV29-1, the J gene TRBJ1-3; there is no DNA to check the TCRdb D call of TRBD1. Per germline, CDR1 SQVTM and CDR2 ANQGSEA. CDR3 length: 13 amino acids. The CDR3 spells CSVERLEGYTIYF.

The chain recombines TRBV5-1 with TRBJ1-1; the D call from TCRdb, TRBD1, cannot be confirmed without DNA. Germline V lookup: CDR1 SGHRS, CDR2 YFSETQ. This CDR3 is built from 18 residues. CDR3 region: CASSSLTGGGVLNTEAFF.

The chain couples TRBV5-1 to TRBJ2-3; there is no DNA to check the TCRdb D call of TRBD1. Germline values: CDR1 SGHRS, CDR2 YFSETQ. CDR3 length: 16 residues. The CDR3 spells CASSFWDRVGTDTQYF.

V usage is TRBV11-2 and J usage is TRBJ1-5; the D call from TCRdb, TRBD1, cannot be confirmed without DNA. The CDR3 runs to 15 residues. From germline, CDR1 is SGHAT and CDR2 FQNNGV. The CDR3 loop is CASSLDTGRGQPQHF.

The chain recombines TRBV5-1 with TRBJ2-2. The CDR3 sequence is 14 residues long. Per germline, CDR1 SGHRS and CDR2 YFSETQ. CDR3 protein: CASSLDIATGELFF.

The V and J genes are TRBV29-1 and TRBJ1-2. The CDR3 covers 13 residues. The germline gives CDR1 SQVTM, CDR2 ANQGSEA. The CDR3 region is CSVHLTGGDGYTF.

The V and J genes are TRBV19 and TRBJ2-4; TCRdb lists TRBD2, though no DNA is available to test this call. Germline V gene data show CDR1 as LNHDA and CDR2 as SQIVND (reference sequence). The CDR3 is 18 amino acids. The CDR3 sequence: CARHKFHSGSSAKNIQYF.

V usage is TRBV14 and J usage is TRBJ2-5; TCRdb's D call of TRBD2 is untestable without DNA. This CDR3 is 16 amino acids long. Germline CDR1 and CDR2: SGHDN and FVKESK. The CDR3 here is CASSLGLAVTRETQYF. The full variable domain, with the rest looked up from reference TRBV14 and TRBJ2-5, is EAGVTQFPSHSVIEKGQTVTLRCDPISGHDNLYWYRRVMGKEIKFLLHFVKESKQDESGMPNNRFLAERTGGTYSTLKVQPAELEDSGVYFCASSLGLAVTRETQYFGPGTRLLVL.

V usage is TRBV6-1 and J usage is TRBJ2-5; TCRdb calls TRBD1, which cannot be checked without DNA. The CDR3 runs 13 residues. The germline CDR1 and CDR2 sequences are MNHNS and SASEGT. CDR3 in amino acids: CASGGRRQETQYF.

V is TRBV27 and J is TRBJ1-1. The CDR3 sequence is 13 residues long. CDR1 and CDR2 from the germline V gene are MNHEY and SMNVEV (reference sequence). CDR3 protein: CASNRWGNTEAFF.

CDR3 loop: CASSHTSREQYF. This rearrangement joins TRBV7-2 to TRBJ2-7; the TCRdb call, TRBD2, lacks DNA for checking. This CDR3 region has 12 residues. Germline V gene data show CDR1 as SGHTA and CDR2 as FQGNSA.

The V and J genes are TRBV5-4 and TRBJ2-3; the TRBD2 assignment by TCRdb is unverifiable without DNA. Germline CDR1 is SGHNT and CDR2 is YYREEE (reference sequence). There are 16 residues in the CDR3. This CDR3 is CASSLGGLAGGDTQYF. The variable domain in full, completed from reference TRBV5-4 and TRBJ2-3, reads ETGVTQSPTHLIKTRGQQVTLRCSSQSGHNTVSWYQQALGQGPQFIFQYYREEENGRGNFPPRFSGLQFPNYSSELNVNALELDDSALYLCASSLGGLAGGDTQYFGPGTRLTVL.

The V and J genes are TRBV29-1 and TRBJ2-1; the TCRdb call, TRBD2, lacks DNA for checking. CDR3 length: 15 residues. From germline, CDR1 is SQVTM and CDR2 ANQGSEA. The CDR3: CSVPHGSSGINEQFF.

This CDR3 reads CAWSRSTYEQFF. The chain has TRBV30 and TRBJ2-1. This CDR3 has 12 amino acids. CDR1 and CDR2 from the germline V gene are GTSNPN and SVGIG (reference sequence).

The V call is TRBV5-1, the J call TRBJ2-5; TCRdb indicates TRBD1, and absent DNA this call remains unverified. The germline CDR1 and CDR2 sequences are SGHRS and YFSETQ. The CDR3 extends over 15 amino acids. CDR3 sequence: CASSLAGTEKETQYF.

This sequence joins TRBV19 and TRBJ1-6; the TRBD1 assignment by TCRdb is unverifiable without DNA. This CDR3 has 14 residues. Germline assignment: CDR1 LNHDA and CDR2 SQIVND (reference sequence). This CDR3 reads CASSWGSGNSPLHF. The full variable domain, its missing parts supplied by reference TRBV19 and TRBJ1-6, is DGGITQSPKYLFRKEGQNVTLSCEQNLNHDAMYWYRQDPGQGLRLIYYSQIVNDFQKGDIAEGYSVSREKKESFPLTVTSAQKNPTAFYLCASSWGSGNSPLHFGNGTRLTVT.

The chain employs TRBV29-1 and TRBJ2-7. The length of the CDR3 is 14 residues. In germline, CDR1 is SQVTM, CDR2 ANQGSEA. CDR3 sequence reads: CSVELSHIPYEQYF.

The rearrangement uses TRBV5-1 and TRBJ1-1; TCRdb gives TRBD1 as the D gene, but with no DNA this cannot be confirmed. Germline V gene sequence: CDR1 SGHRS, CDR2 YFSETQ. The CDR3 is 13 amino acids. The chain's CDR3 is CASSPMTDTEAFF.

CDR3 loop: CASSQDPHGTTEAFF. The chain has TRBV3-1 and TRBJ1-1. The CDR3 covers 15 residues. Germline values: CDR1 LGHDT, CDR2 YNNKEL (reference sequence).